This TCR beta chain originates from a study of CD4 T cells in relation to SARS-CoV-2 and coronaviruses listed by TCRdb under 2021. Study-level background: In the ViraFEST assay, PBMCs were cultured with antigen for 9 to 11 days, after which TCR beta CDR3s were sequenced to identify antigen-specific clonal expansions. Across all 12 patients in the convalescent cohort, the median age was 38.5 years, with a range of 21 to 72 years. The roughly 12 convalescent patients included 8 males and 4 females; two subjects were Hispanic. Shared crossreactive spike epitopes were mapped to their HLA restriction using patient-derived lymphoblastoid cell lines. Memory CD4+ T cell crossreactivity between SARS-CoV-2 and common cold coronavirus spike proteins was assessed at the TCR clonotype level in the study. The Adaptive Biotechnologies TCR-sequencing kit was used to sequence samples from three pre-COVID donors and the naive versus memory experiments, while other data came from Illumina-based sequencing. A different TCR-beta assay, based on Illumina, was used to sequence expansion assays from other donors in the study. What the authors observed across the whole study: In roughly two thirds of donors, memory CD4+ clonotypes turned up that crossrecognized SARS-CoV-2 and at least one common cold coronavirus spike. Crossreactivity analysis was centred on spike protein, so crossreactivity against other viral proteins was not assessed. Crossreactive clones showed significantly weaker SARS-CoV-2-driven expansion than monoreactive clones, consistent with antigenic imprinting. Because no donor provided both pre-pandemic and post-infection samples, tracing the source of pre-existing responses was limited. Small numbers of patients and of tested TCRs limited the study. Sequencing naive versus memory cells indicated that the assay picks up memory recall responses, not primary responses primed during culture.

As to this clone: This clone's antigen is unknown. The record has no base qualities; no much larger clone is one base away.

DNA from CEF-cultured naive and memory CD4+ T cells underwent immunoSEQ TCR-beta sequencing at survey level. The study's own analysis went as follows. During preprocessing, nonproductive sequences were removed, as were CDR3s that did not start with C, did not end with F or W, or were shorter than 7 amino acids. The MANAFEST web app was used to call antigen-specific clonotypes on the basis of expansion compared with the reference and with other culture wells. To be counted as positive, a clone had to show significant expansion compared with the reference culture, at an FDR below 0.05, in 2 of 3 replicate wells. To be called positive, a clone also had to show significant expansion compared with every other tandem well and an odds ratio greater than 5. Cultured and uncultured naive and memory CD4+ repertoires were searched for previously identified spike- and CEF-reactive CDR3s. After three terminal residues were trimmed from each end, CDR3 homology was quantified as pairwise Levenshtein distance using the stringdist R package. Held by TCRdb, this immuneACCESS table contains in-frame sequences only and omits some clones. Under half of the omission traces to an unresolved V gene where checked; the cause of the rest is unknown. V, J and clone size derive from that table, while D and trimming were established from the DNA sequence. In all, the sample holds about 36,000 clones, and approximately 83% of those were seen once. The ten top clones hold 6% to 8.5% of the sample.

V is trimmed back by 1 base and J by 7 bases, and the junction contains 8 bases that no gene match accounts for. The CDR3 sequence holds 16 residues, the cysteine and phenylalanine included. Just the 48-base CDR3 DNA is kept, in frame starting at base 1. CDR1 is given as SEHNR and CDR2 as FQNEAQ, both from the germline V gene (reference sequence). Naive and memory CD4+ T cells were separated from cryopreserved PBMCs by first enriching for CD4 and then performing EasySep naive CD4+ T cell enrichment. For approximately 11 days, about 9.8 x 10^4 sorted naive or memory CD4+ T cells were cultured together with CEF peptides and T cell-depleted PBMCs at a 1:1 ratio. Triplicate replicate wells were generally used for each peptide culture condition. Ficoll-Paque PLUS gradient centrifugation was used to isolate PBMCs from either whole blood or leukapheresis product. PBMCs were either cryopreserved at -140 degrees C or used fresh in the expansion assay. The QIAamp Micro DNA Kit was used to extract genomic DNA from the CD4+ T cells.

The chain was built from TRBV7-9 and TRBJ2-3; 10 nucleotides in the junction match TRBD2. What was sequenced was naive CD4+ T cells from PBMCs, cultured in vitro. Explained via the paper, the cell subset or site label denotes: naive CD4+ T cells isolated by negative enrichment. This TCR derives from an adult with COVID-19. The DNA reads TGTGCCAGCAGCTTAGAAGAGACTAGCGGGTCAAATACGCAGTATTTT. It is translated as CASSLEETSGSNTQYF. With all but the CDR3 taken from the reference TRBV7-9 and TRBJ2-3 genes, the full variable domain is: DTGVSQNPRHKITKRGQNVTFRCDPISEHNRLYWYRQTLGQGPEFLTYFQNEAQLEKSRLLSDRFSAERPKGSFSTLEIQRTEQGDSAMYLCASSLEETSGSNTQYFGPGTRLTVL.